The 22 T cell receptor beta chains presented below share a single source sample, sequenced in a study of shared T cell receptors in the human thymus. Sequenced by immunoSEQ multiplex PCR; TCRdb stores in-frame clones only, minus some. The data contain more than 300,000 clones, approximately 95% of them seen just once; the ten biggest clones take up roughly 0.02%. Input material: thymocytes. Receptors were obtained from a human donor.

The table lists this clone with a count of one. J is TRBJ2-2 and V is TRBV4-1; 8 nucleotides agree with TRBD1. The CDR3 runs to 20 residues. The V and J ends lost 4 bases and 0 bases, in that order; junction bases with no gene match: 16. Germline-derived CDR1 and CDR2 are MGHRA and YSYEKL. The CDR3 is CASSPRQSRDRTANTGELFF. The DNA of the CDR3 is TGCGCCAGCAGCCCCCGCCAGTCCCGGGACAGGACTGCGAACACCGGGGAGCTGTTTTTT.

The V and J genes are TRBV16 and TRBJ2-1, with 10 bases aligning to TRBD2. Losses at the gene ends were 4 bases for V and 16 bases for J; bases not matched to a gene: 22. The CDR3 sequence is 17 residues long. The germline V gene has CDR1 KGHSY and CDR2 FQNENV. CDR3 DNA sequence: TGTGCCAGCAGCCGACGCCGCGTAGTACTAGCGGGAAGCCTCGGTTTCTTC. Its translation is CASSRRRVVLAGSLGFF.

This rearrangement joins TRBV15 to TRBJ2-4; 10 bases align to TRBD2. The germline V gene has CDR1 LNHNV and CDR2 YYDKDF (reference sequence). V gave up 1 base and J gave up 0 bases; unmatched junction bases: 3. This CDR3 has 17 residues. This chain's CDR3 is CATSRGSGRPAKNIQYF. The CDR3 DNA sequence: TGTGCCACCAGCAGAGGTAGCGGGAGGCCAGCCAAAAACATTCAGTACTTC. Supplemented by reference TRBV15 and TRBJ2-4, the full variable domain reads DAMVIQNPRYQVTQFGKPVTLSCSQTLNHNVMYWYQQKSSQAPKLLFHYYDKDFNNEADTPDNFQSRRPNTSFCFLDIRSPGLGDTAMYLCATSRGSGRPAKNIQYFGAGTRLSVL.

The chain joins TRBV25-1 to TRBJ2-6; weak D call: TRBD2 (5 bases). The CDR3 is 16 amino acids. V lost 0 bases and J lost 3, with 9 bases in between. Germline assignment: CDR1 MGHDK and CDR2 SYGVNS. The CDR3 sequence is CASSEYTGVGANVLTF. DNA for the CDR3: TGTGCCAGCAGTGAATATACCGGGGTTGGGGCCAACGTCCTGACTTTC.

The chain is built from TRBV19 and TRBJ1-1, with D perhaps matching TRBD1 (6 bases). The germline V gene has CDR1 LNHDA and CDR2 SQIVND (reference sequence). The CDR3 length is 14 residues. V was pared by 6 bases and J by 3 bases, with 14 bases between. The CDR3 reads CASRSREGDTEAFF. The CDR3 nucleotides read TGTGCCAGTAGGTCTCGTGAGGGGGACACTGAAGCTTTCTTT. Using reference TRBV19 and TRBJ1-1 for the parts outside the CDR3, the full variable domain is DGGITQSPKYLFRKEGQNVTLSCEQNLNHDAMYWYRQDPGQGLRLIYYSQIVNDFQKGDIAEGYSVSREKKESFPLTVTSAQKNPTAFYLCASRSREGDTEAFFGQGTRLTVV.

The chain's CDR3 is CASSPPPGLAGGPYEQYF. In nucleotides, the CDR3 is TGTGCCAGCAGTCCCCCGCCGGGACTAGCGGGAGGCCCCTACGAGCAGTACTTC. This chain uses TRBV5-5 with TRBJ2-7; 15 nucleotides match TRBD2. CDR1 is SGHKS and CDR2 is YYEKEE in the germline V gene (reference sequence). V was pared by 5 bases and J by 2 bases, with 11 bases of the junction left unmatched. CDR3 size: 18 residues.

This clone was counted once. The chain joins TRBV6-1 to TRBJ1-5, with D uncertain. V lost 0 bases to trimming and J lost 7 bases, with 7 bases between them. CDR3 length: 13 residues. Germline V gene data show CDR1 as MNHNS and CDR2 as SASEGT. The CDR3 nucleotides are TGTGCCAGCAGTGAAGCGCTCCGGCAGCCCCAGCATTTT. This codes for CASSEALRQPQHF.

The V gene is TRBV7-9, the J gene TRBJ1-2; D gene ambiguous. This CDR3 region has 14 residues. The V end was cut by 7 bases, the J end by 0 bases, with 12 bases between. Germline CDR1 SEHNR, CDR2 FQNEAQ (reference sequence). The CDR3 sequence: CASTWADANYGYTF. The CDR3 DNA sequence: TGTGCCAGCACGTGGGCAGACGCTAACTATGGCTACACCTTC.

The chain has TRBV7-3 and TRBJ2-6; D gene unclear. V lost 3 bases and J 3 bases, leaving 6 bases between the germline ends. The CDR3 contains 14 residues. CDR1 is SGHTA and CDR2 is FQGTGA in the germline V gene. Here the CDR3 reads CASSLTDGANVLTF. The CDR3 coding sequence is TGTGCCAGCAGCTTGACGGATGGGGCCAACGTCCTGACTTTC.

The V call is TRBV21-1, the J call TRBJ2-5; the D call in the table, TRBD1, was not verified against the DNA. TRBV21-1 constitutes a pseudogene. This CDR3 is 19 amino acids long. CDR3 loop: CASSPQWVRGLPRGETQYF. The CDR3 DNA reads TGTGCCAGCAGCCCTCAATGGGTTCGGGGACTCCCCAGGGGGGAGACCCAGTACTTC.

The V call is TRBV4-2, the J call TRBJ1-2; D may be TRBD1 (5 bases). Germline CDR1 and CDR2: LGHNA and YNFKEQ. The CDR3 totals 16 residues. With 0 bases removed from V and 8 bases from J, the gap between germline ends came to 19 bases. In DNA form, the CDR3 reads TGTGCCAGCAGCCAAGATGGGGCTGGGGGGATTCGAGGCTACACCTTC. It yields the protein CASSQDGAGGIRGYTF.

The chain recombines TRBV2 with TRBJ2-1, with 9 bases identical to TRBD2. The CDR3 sequence is 17 residues long. The germline CDR1 and CDR2 sequences are SNHLY and FYNNEI. After removal of 6 bases from V and 7 bases from J, the junction contained 16 bases not matched to a gene. CDR3: CASSHRLAEEGRNEQFF. CDR3 in DNA: TGTGCCAGCAGCCACCGACTAGCGGAGGAGGGAAGGAATGAGCAGTTCTTC.

This clone appeared a single time. V usage is TRBV30 and J usage is TRBJ1-4; 10 nucleotides match TRBD1. The CDR3 has 16 amino acids. The germline V gene encodes CDR1 GTSNPN and CDR2 SVGIG (reference sequence). Losses at the gene ends were 3 bases for V and 8 bases for J; bases not matched to a gene: 12. The CDR3 protein is CAWRCRDRGPWEKLFF. The CDR3 DNA follows: TGTGCCTGGAGATGCCGGGACAGGGGCCCGTGGGAAAAACTGTTTTTT.

The rearrangement uses TRBV7-3 and TRBJ2-1, with a possible D match to TRBD2 (6 bases). The germline V and J ends were trimmed by 1 base and 8 bases, with 18 bases remaining between them. The V gene's germline CDR1 is SGHTA and CDR2 FQGTGA. This CDR3 region has 16 residues. CDR3 DNA: TGTGCCAGCAGCTTAAGTGCGTCGGGAGTAGCGGATGAGCAGTTCTTC. It yields the protein CASSLSASGVADEQFF.

The chain joins TRBV2 to TRBJ2-7, with 9 bases aligning to TRBD1. The CDR3 is made up of 14 amino acids. V lost 7 bases and J lost 6; bases outside the gene matches: 10. Germline V gene sequence: CDR1 SNHLY, CDR2 FYNNEI. The CDR3 here is CASTPGQGRGEQYF. CDR3 coding DNA: TGTGCCAGCACCCCGGGACAGGGCAGGGGCGAGCAGTACTTC.

The chain employs TRBV21-1 and TRBJ2-7; TRBD1 is taken as the D call from the table, unchecked against the DNA. TRBV21-1 is deemed a pseudogene. The CDR3 contains 17 residues. The CDR3 protein is CASSKNLRDRALYEQYF. The CDR3, as DNA: TGTGCCAGCAGCAAAAACCTCCGGGACAGGGCGCTCTACGAGCAGTACTTC.

V and J are TRBV7-9 and TRBJ2-3; D is unresolved. This CDR3 contains 15 residues. With 2 bases removed from V and 6 bases from J, the gap between germline ends came to 15 bases. Germline CDR1 SEHNR, CDR2 FQNEAQ (reference sequence). CDR3 in DNA: TGTGCCAGCAGCTTATTGAGCCTGAAGGTGGATACGCAGTATTTT. This translates into CASSLLSLKVDTQYF.

The chain combines TRBV4-1 with TRBJ2-7; TRBD1 agrees at 9 bases. After removal of 5 bases from V and 5 bases from J, the junction contained 4 bases not matched to a gene. Germline loops: CDR1 MGHRA, CDR2 YSYEKL. The length of the CDR3 is 13 residues. The CDR3 DNA is TGCGCCAGCAGCAACAGGGGGCTCCACGAGCAGTACTTC. This gives the protein CASSNRGLHEQYF.

Regarding this clone: Other nucleotide sequences from this sample produce the same CDR3. CDR3 nucleotide sequence: TGTGCCAGCAGTTACGGCGGTAACTATGGCTACACCTTC. This encodes CASSYGGNYGYTF. The chain is built from TRBV6-5 and TRBJ1-2; D uncertain. The CDR3 runs to 13 residues. The germline V gene has CDR1 MNHEY and CDR2 SVGAGI. V shed 2 bases and J shed 1 base, with 5 bases lying between them.

V is TRBV5-6 and J is TRBJ1-2, with 7 bases matching TRBD1. Germline V gives CDR1 SGHDT, CDR2 YYEEEE. This CDR3 contains 16 residues. Unmatched junction bases numbered 13, after V lost 3 bases and J lost 5 bases. The CDR3 DNA follows: TGTGCCAGCAGCTCCGCTTTGACAGGGCTCCGATATGGCTACACCTTC. This sequence encodes CASSSALTGLRYGYTF.

The genes are TRBV25-1 and TRBJ1-1; 7 bases are shared with TRBD1. The germline V gene has CDR1 MGHDK and CDR2 SYGVNS. CDR3 size: 15 residues. The trim removed 4 bases at V and 3 bases at J, leaving 8 bases unmatched. This chain's CDR3 is CASSGLQGLDTEAFF. CDR3 nucleotide sequence: TGTGCCAGCAGTGGCCTACAGGGGCTGGACACTGAAGCTTTCTTT.

The chain recombines TRBV7-9 with TRBJ2-2, with D perhaps matching TRBD1 (5 bases). CDR3 length: 17 residues. Germline V gives CDR1 SEHNR, CDR2 FQNEAQ (reference sequence). The V and J ends lost 5 bases and 1 base respectively, with 17 bases between them. The CDR3 region has the DNA TGTGCCAGCAGCCCTAACATCTTAGGGGAGAACACCGGGGAGCTGTTTTTT. It encodes CASSPNILGENTGELFF. The full variable domain, rest sourced from reference TRBV7-9 and TRBJ2-2, is DTGVSQNPRHKITKRGQNVTFRCDPISEHNRLYWYRQTLGQGPEFLTYFQNEAQLEKSRLLSDRFSAERPKGSFSTLEIQRTEQGDSAMYLCASSPNILGENTGELFFGEGSRLTVL.